Sequencing of this T cell receptor beta chain was carried out in a study of shared clonotypes between healthy human individuals. Note on this clone: No antigen is known for it. This sample includes further DNA sequences coding for the same CDR3.

General study points: It was the non-shared clonotypes that had lower generation probabilities than clonotypes shared by all four donors.

In the authors' methods: ImmunoSEQ junction-only sequences lacked quality scores, so their filtering differed. Here immunoSEQ multiplex PCR was the method, and the copy in TCRdb shows in-frame clones only, minus some. V, J and clone size are those of that table, while D and trimming were read from the DNA. This table has about 2.1 million clones, approximately 94% appearing once. Naivety among CD8 cells was defined by CD45RO negativity and positive CCR7 selection, thereby excluding terminally differentiated effector memory CD45RA+ cells. There were no recent acute infections or vaccinations among the donors, who were healthy HIV-negative adults. The CDR3 loop spans 13 amino acids. The V and J ends lost 0 bases and 3 bases respectively, with 6 bases between them. Germline values: CDR1 SEHNR, CDR2 FQNEAQ (reference sequence).

This chain joins TRBV7-9 and TRBJ2-7, with D unresolved. This TCR was sampled from a man between 18 and 35 years old in good health. Some clones in this sample may be carry-over from other donors' samples. The sample was naive CD8+ T cells from PBMCs. The CDR3 sequence is CASSLALFYEQYF. Written as DNA, the CDR3 is TGTGCCAGCAGCTTAGCGCTTTTCTACGAGCAGTACTTC.